The entry that follows covers one TCR beta chain sequence. The source of the sample is a study of blood T cell repertoires in COVID-19. About the research overall: Samples representing acute and convalescent COVID-19 were sourced from the United States, Italy and Spain. PBMCs, B-cell-depleted T cells, or T cells provided the cDNA or gDNA that made up the material.

In the authors' workflow: Amplification with reference gene primers provided the estimates of nucleated cell counts. Assay used: immunoSEQ multiplex PCR; TCRdb lists only in-frame clones, some missing. V, J and clone size reflect that table, while D and trimming were determined from the DNA. The sample has approximately 88,000 clones; 80% are singletons. The CDR3 is made up of 16 amino acids. CDR1 and CDR2 (germline): MNHNY, SVGAGI (reference sequence). With 7 bases removed from V and 1 base from J, the gap between germline ends came to 17 bases. Source material: peripheral blood. V is TRBV6-6 and J is TRBJ1-3, with a possible D match to TRBD1 (5 bases). The TCR comes from a woman at least 80 years old with acute or convalescent COVID-19. This CDR3 is CASTLRGKWSGNTIYF. In nucleotides, the CDR3 is TGTGCCAGCACCCTCCGGGGGAAGTGGTCTGGAAACACCATATATTTT.